Presented here are 30 T cell receptor beta chains from one specimen sequenced in a study of T cells after posttransplantation cyclophosphamide. The naive gate required viable CD3+CD4+ or CD3+CD8+ cells with CCR7+CD45RA+CD45RO-CD95-CD27+CD28+ phenotype. Sequencing used immunoSEQ multiplex PCR; TCRdb keeps in-frame clones, though not all of them. The table records about 31,000 clones, around nine tenths of them present only once. The sample consisted of naive CD4+ T cells sorted from PBMCs. These receptors were obtained from a woman in her sixties in good health, CMV-negative, and a related stem cell transplant donor.

The genes are TRBV28 and TRBJ1-2; 8 nucleotides agree with TRBD1. The J segment lost 7 bases and the V segment lost 5 bases, leaving 12 bases of the junction unmatched. The germline CDR1 and CDR2 sequences are MDHEN and SYDVKM. CDR3 length: 15 residues. The CDR3 region has the DNA TGTGCCAGCAGTATCCGCGGACAGGGAAGGTTTGGCTACACCTTC. Protein product: CASSIRGQGRFGYTF.

V gene TRBV7-9 combines with J gene TRBJ2-1; D is unclear. Trimming cost V 2 bases and J 3 bases, with 11 bases left between them. Germline loops: CDR1 SEHNR, CDR2 FQNEAQ (reference sequence). The CDR3 has 15 residues. Here the CDR3 DNA reads TGTGCCAGCAGCTTAACCCCGTCGGGCTACAATGAGCAGTTCTTC. This gives the protein CASSLTPSGYNEQFF.

The table lists this clone with a count of one. The chain employs TRBV6-6 and TRBJ1-5; the D gene is possibly TRBD1 (5 bases). Germline values: CDR1 MNHNY, CDR2 SVGAGI (reference sequence). The CDR3 runs to 15 residues. V lost 2 bases to trimming and J lost 1 base, with 9 bases between them. The CDR3 DNA is TGTGCCAGCAGTTACGGGGGGAGAAGCAATCAGCCCCAGCATTTT. It specifies CASSYGGRSNQPQHF.

The chain carries TRBV7-2 and TRBJ1-2; TRBD1 is a possible D gene (6 bases). CDR3 length equals 14 residues. Trimming cost V 3 bases and J 0 bases, with 8 bases left between them. CDR1 is SGHTA and CDR2 is FQGNSA in the germline V gene. CDR3 sequence (DNA): TGTGCCAGCAGCTTGACAGGCTCTAACTATGGCTACACCTTC. This codes for CASSLTGSNYGYTF. Together with reference TRBV7-2 and TRBJ1-2, the CDR3 gives the full variable domain: GAGVSQSPSNKVTEKGKDVELRCDPISGHTALYWYRQSLGQGLEFLIYFQGNSAPDKSGLPSDRFSAERTGGSVSTLTIQRTQQEDSAVYLCASSLTGSNYGYTFGSGTRLTVV.

CDR3 DNA sequence: TGTGCCAGTAGTAGGCCTCCGAAAAGACAGGGCCCAGATACGCAGTATTTT. Translated, it gives CASSRPPKRQGPDTQYF. J is TRBJ2-3 and V is TRBV19; 7 bases align to TRBD1. The V and J ends lost 4 bases and 4 bases, in that order; junction bases with no gene match: 14. CDR1 and CDR2 from the germline V gene are LNHDA and SQIVND (reference sequence). The CDR3 consists of 17 residues.

The chain has TRBV14 and TRBJ1-5; D is undetermined. CDR3 size: 16 residues. Germline V CDR1 and CDR2: SGHDN, FVKESK. The V end was cut by 0 bases, the J end by 10 bases, with 19 bases between. DNA for the CDR3: TGTGCCAGCAGCCAAGATGGAACCCCCCGGAGTCGTCCCCAGCATTTT. Its protein is CASSQDGTPRSRPQHF.

The chain combines TRBV2 with TRBJ1-1; weak D call: TRBD1 (6 bases). Germline lookup yields CDR1 SNHLY and CDR2 FYNNEI. V shed 5 bases and J shed 5 bases, with 12 bases lying between them. This CDR3 comprises 13 residues. The CDR3 nucleotides are TGTGCCAGCAGTTTCCAGGGGAGAACTGAAGCTTTCTTT. It encodes CASSFQGRTEAFF.

The chain links TRBV5-1 to TRBJ2-3, with 7 bases fitting TRBD1. With V trimmed by 0 bases and J by 1 base, 5 bases remained unmatched. Germline lookup yields CDR1 SGHRS and CDR2 YFSETQ. CDR3 length equals 16 residues. CDR3 DNA: TGCGCCAGCAGCTTGGTTGGGCAGGGGGGCACAGATACGCAGTATTTT. This codes for CASSLVGQGGTDTQYF.

This clone was picked up one time. J is TRBJ2-6 and V is TRBV11-2, with TRBD2 matching 14 bases. The CDR3 sequence is 18 residues long. The junction had 4 bases not matched to a gene; V was cut back by 6 bases and J by 0 bases. Germline V gene sequence: CDR1 SGHAT, CDR2 FQNNGV. The CDR3: CASSRLAGGTSGANVLTF. CDR3 sequence (DNA): TGTGCCAGCAGTAGACTAGCGGGGGGGACCTCTGGGGCCAACGTCCTGACTTTC.

In DNA, the CDR3 is TGTGCCAGCTCACCGGACAGAAATTACGGGGAGCTGTTTTTT. It specifies CASSPDRNYGELFF. The chain carries TRBV18 and TRBJ2-2, with TRBD1 as a possible D gene (6 bases). The CDR3 runs 14 residues. V lost 3 bases and J lost 7, with 12 bases in between. Germline CDR1 and CDR2: KGHSH and LQKENI.

V is TRBV6-6 and J is TRBJ1-6, with D possibly TRBD1 on 6 matching bases. Germline V gene lookup returns CDR1 MNHNY and CDR2 SVGAGI (reference sequence). This CDR3 contains 15 residues. With 2 bases removed from V and 9 bases from J, the gap between germline ends came to 14 bases. The CDR3 DNA reads as TGTGCCAGCAGTTACCACCCAGGGGCGGGTTCACCCCTCCACTTT. This sequence encodes CASSYHPGAGSPLHF.

The J gene is TRBJ1-2, the V gene TRBV7-9; 12 positions agree with TRBD1. Germline CDR1 reads SEHNR; CDR2 reads FQNEAQ (reference sequence). The CDR3 totals 16 residues. Trimming removed 0 bases from V and 5 bases from J; junction bases left unmatched: 4. This chain's CDR3 is CASSLARGQGAYGYTF. The CDR3 DNA is TGTGCCAGCAGCTTAGCGCGGGGACAGGGGGCTTATGGCTACACCTTC. Filled out from reference TRBV7-9 and TRBJ1-2, the complete variable domain reads DTGVSQNPRHKITKRGQNVTFRCDPISEHNRLYWYRQTLGQGPEFLTYFQNEAQLEKSRLLSDRFSAERPKGSFSTLEIQRTEQGDSAMYLCASSLARGQGAYGYTFGSGTRLTVV.

In its sample, this clone was seen once. This chain uses TRBV18 with TRBJ2-7, with D hard to call. Germline values: CDR1 KGHSH, CDR2 LQKENI. The V end was cut by 5 bases, the J end by 3 bases, with 5 bases between. The CDR3 has 11 residues. The CDR3 DNA reads TGTGCCAGCTCATCCAGCTACGAGCAGTACTTC. This translates into CASSSSYEQYF.

The chain carries TRBV7-2 and TRBJ2-3; D is perhaps TRBD2 (5 bases). This CDR3 has 15 amino acids. V lost 5 bases, J lost 4 bases, and 16 bases lay in between. Germline assignment: CDR1 SGHTA and CDR2 FQGNSA. The CDR3 nucleotides are TGTGCCAGCAGCAAAGGACTTGCCTCAGCAGATACGCAGTATTTT. It is translated as CASSKGLASADTQYF.

This sequence joins TRBV27 and TRBJ2-2, with a tentative D call TRBD1 (6 bases). V shed 3 bases and J shed 4 bases, with 12 bases lying between them. This CDR3 has 15 amino acids. In germline, CDR1 is MNHEY, CDR2 SMNVEV (reference sequence). The CDR3 spells CASSLGRGSTGELFF. The DNA of the CDR3 is TGTGCCAGCAGTTTGGGCAGGGGTTCCACCGGGGAGCTGTTTTTT.

The chain joins TRBV25-1 to TRBJ2-7; 9 bases match TRBD1. V was clipped by 4 bases and J by 3 bases; unmatched bases: 16. Germline values: CDR1 MGHDK, CDR2 SYGVNS. The CDR3 totals 18 residues. The CDR3 here is CASSGAQGAPDRGYEQYF. CDR3 nucleotide sequence: TGTGCCAGCAGTGGGGCACAGGGGGCACCCGATCGCGGCTACGAGCAGTACTTC.

The chain carries TRBV27 and TRBJ2-7; D perhaps matches TRBD1 (5 bases). The V gene lost 5 bases and the J gene lost 6 bases, with 14 bases spanning the gap. The CDR3 sequence is 13 residues long. Germline loops: CDR1 MNHEY, CDR2 SMNVEV (reference sequence). CDR3 in amino acids: CASSPFQGSEQYF. CDR3 coding DNA: TGTGCCAGCAGTCCCTTTCAGGGCAGCGAGCAGTACTTC.

The chain employs TRBV5-1 and TRBJ2-1, with 15 bases lining up with TRBD2. The CDR3 totals 15 residues. The germline CDR1 and CDR2 sequences are SGHRS and YFSETQ. Trimming cost V 4 bases and J 7 bases; bases outside gene matches: 3. As DNA, the CDR3 is TGCGCCAGCAGCGACGGGACTAGCGGGAGGAATGAGCAGTTCTTC. Translation gives CASSDGTSGRNEQFF.

V is TRBV19 and J is TRBJ2-7, with D possibly matching TRBD1 (8 bases). This CDR3 has 16 amino acids. Germline V lookup: CDR1 LNHDA, CDR2 SQIVND (reference sequence). V lost 4 bases and J lost 7, with 23 bases in between. As DNA, the CDR3 is TGTGCCAGTAGTACCCCTGGGGACACAGGGGGAGGGGAGCAGTACTTC. Its translation: CASSTPGDTGGGEQYF.

The chain employs TRBV5-1 and TRBJ1-1, with D unresolved. Germline CDR1 and CDR2: SGHRS and YFSETQ. Trimming removed 4 bases from V and 11 bases from J, with 15 bases in between. The length of the CDR3 is 12 residues. The CDR3 DNA reads as TGCGCCAGCAGCAGACCTCTTGGGGAGGCTTTCTTT. Encoded protein: CASSRPLGEAFF. Full variable domain (remainder filled in from reference TRBV5-1 and TRBJ1-1): KAGVTQTPRYLIKTRGQQVTLSCSPISGHRSVSWYQQTPGQGLQFLFEYFSETQRNKGNFPGRFSGRQFSNSRSEMNVSTLELGDSALYLCASSRPLGEAFFGQGTRLTVV.

The CDR3 DNA reads as TGCGCCAGCAGCGACTTCGGAGCTGAAGCTTTCTTT. Protein sequence: CASSDFGAEAFF. The genes are TRBV5-1 and TRBJ1-1; D gene uncertain. The germline V gene encodes CDR1 SGHRS and CDR2 YFSETQ. There are 12 residues in the CDR3. V was trimmed by 4 bases and J by 6 bases, leaving 10 bases between them.

The chain joins TRBV18 to TRBJ2-3, with TRBD1 matching 8 bases. The V segment lost 1 base and the J segment 0 bases; nucleotides outside the gene matches: 6. Per germline, CDR1 KGHSH and CDR2 LQKENI. The CDR3 contains 17 residues. The CDR3 DNA is TGTGCCAGCTCACCACGACCTGACAGGGGAAGCACAGATACGCAGTATTTT. The encoded protein is CASSPRPDRGSTDTQYF. The full variable domain, with the rest looked up from reference TRBV18 and TRBJ2-3, is NAGVMQNPRHLVRRRGQEARLRCSPMKGHSHVYWYRQLPEEGLKFMVYLQKENIIDESGMPKERFSAEFPKEGPSILRIQQVVRGDSAAYFCASSPRPDRGSTDTQYFGPGTRLTVL.

This clone came up a few times. The rearrangement joins TRBV30 to TRBJ1-2; possibly TRBD1 for D (5 bases). CDR3 length: 13 amino acids. Trimming took off 0 bases at V and 2 bases at J, with 7 bases between the two ends. Germline V gene sequence: CDR1 GTSNPN, CDR2 SVGIG (reference sequence). The CDR3 sequence is CAWSVRGNYGYTF. The CDR3 DNA reads as TGTGCCTGGAGTGTACGGGGGAACTATGGCTACACCTTC.

This chain uses TRBV28 with TRBJ1-5; D remains ambiguous. Trimming pared 3 bases from V and 1 base from J, leaving 7 bases between. The CDR3 length is 14 residues. CDR1 and CDR2 from the germline V gene are MDHEN and SYDVKM. The CDR3 region is CASSLGRSNQPQHF. The DNA of the CDR3 is TGTGCCAGCAGTTTGGGGAGGAGCAATCAGCCCCAGCATTTT.

The CDR3 region has the DNA TGTGCCAGCAGTCCCGACAGGCGCAATCAGCCCCAGCATTTT. Its protein is CASSPDRRNQPQHF. The chain links TRBV6-5 to TRBJ1-5; tentatively, D is TRBD1 (6 bases). CDR1 is MNHEY, CDR2 SVGAGI, per germline. There are 14 residues in the CDR3. Trimming removed 5 bases at V and 2 bases at J, with 10 bases between.

This sequence joins TRBV6-1 and TRBJ1-1; no clear D. The V and J ends lost 4 bases and 6 bases respectively, with 12 bases between them. Germline V CDR1 and CDR2: MNHNS, SASEGT. The CDR3 is made up of 13 amino acids. The CDR3 nucleotides are TGTGCCAGCAGTGTAGACCGGGAGGCTGAAGCTTTCTTT. Amino acid sequence: CASSVDREAEAFF.

The chain has TRBV5-5 and TRBJ1-4; D uncertain. CDR3 size: 13 residues. Trimming left V 1 base short and J 2 bases short, with 3 bases between. Germline-derived CDR1 and CDR2 are SGHKS and YYEKEE (reference sequence). CDR3: CASSLPTNEKLFF. In DNA, the CDR3 is TGTGCCAGCAGCTTGCCGACTAATGAAAAACTGTTTTTT.

V is TRBV30 and J is TRBJ1-5, with TRBD1 matching 7 bases. CDR1 and CDR2 (germline): GTSNPN, SVGIG (reference sequence). CDR3 length: 14 residues. J was trimmed by 5 bases and V by 3 bases; bases with no gene match: 7. In nucleotides, the CDR3 is TGTGCCTGGAGCCTGACAGGGCCTTATCAGCCCCAGCATTTT. Protein product: CAWSLTGPYQPQHF.

The chain is built from TRBV7-2 and TRBJ2-7; TRBD1 matches at 8 bases. Germline V gives CDR1 SGHTA, CDR2 FQGNSA. The CDR3 has 14 amino acids. V shed 4 bases, J shed 1 base, and the junction held 3 bases outside the gene matches. CDR3 nucleotides: TGTGCCAGCAGCTCAAGGACAGGGTCCTACGAGCAGTACTTC. As protein: CASSSRTGSYEQYF.

The rearrangement joins TRBV19 to TRBJ2-2; 7 bases align to TRBD1. The V gene end was trimmed by 4 bases and the J gene end by 3 bases; junction bases not matched to a gene: 5. This CDR3 contains 15 residues. The V gene's germline CDR1 is LNHDA and CDR2 SQIVND (reference sequence). The CDR3 reads CASSNQGVYTGELFF. CDR3 bases: TGTGCCAGTAGTAACCAGGGGGTTTACACCGGGGAGCTGTTTTTT.